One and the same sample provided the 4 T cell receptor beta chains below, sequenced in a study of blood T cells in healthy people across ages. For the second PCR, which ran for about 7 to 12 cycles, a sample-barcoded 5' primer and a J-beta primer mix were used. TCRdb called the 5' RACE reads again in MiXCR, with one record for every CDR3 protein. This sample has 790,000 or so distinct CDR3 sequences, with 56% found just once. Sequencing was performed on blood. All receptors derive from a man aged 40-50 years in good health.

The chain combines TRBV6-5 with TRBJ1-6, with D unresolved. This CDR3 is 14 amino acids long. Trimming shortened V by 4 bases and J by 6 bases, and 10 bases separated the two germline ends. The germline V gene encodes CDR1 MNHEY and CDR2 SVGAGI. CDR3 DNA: TGTGCCAGCAGTTTGACGGTGGTTAATTCACCCCTCCACTTT. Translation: CASSLTVVNSPLHF.

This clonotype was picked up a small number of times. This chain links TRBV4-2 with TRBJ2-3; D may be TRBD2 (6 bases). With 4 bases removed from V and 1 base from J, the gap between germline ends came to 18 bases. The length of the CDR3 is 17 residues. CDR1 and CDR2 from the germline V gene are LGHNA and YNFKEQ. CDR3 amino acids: CASSPNGYGGGTDTQYF. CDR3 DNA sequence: TGTGCCAGCAGCCCCAACGGTTACGGGGGTGGCACAGATACGCAGTATTTT.

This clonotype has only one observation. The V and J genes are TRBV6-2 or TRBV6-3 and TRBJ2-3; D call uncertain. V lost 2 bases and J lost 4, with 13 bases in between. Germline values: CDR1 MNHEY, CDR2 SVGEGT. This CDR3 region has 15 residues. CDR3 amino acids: CASSYPVSQPDTQYF. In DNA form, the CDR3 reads TGTGCCAGCAGTTACCCGGTTTCCCAGCCAGATACGCAGTATTTT.

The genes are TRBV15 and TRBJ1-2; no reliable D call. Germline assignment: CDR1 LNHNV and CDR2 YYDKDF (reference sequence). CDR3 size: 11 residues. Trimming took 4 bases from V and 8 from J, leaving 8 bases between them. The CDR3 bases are TGTGCCACCAGCAACTTTTTGGGCTACACCTTC. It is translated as CATSNFLGYTF.